The rows below give T cell receptor beta chains drawn from one sample of a study of control samples from healthy donors and cancer patients. Clones were sequenced by immunoSEQ multiplex PCR, and TCRdb holds only the in-frame ones, with some missing. The data show some 140,000 clones, about 94% seen once. Source material: blood. Receptors originate from a man aged 35-49 years in good health. CDR3s leave out the opening cysteine and the closing phenylalanine or tryptophan. The D gene is left open where the match is weak. Some rows mark clone size as missing; the rest say once, few, many or name a class of expanded clone.

>TRBV5-1|TRBD1|TRBJ2-7|.
ASRGTGVYEQY
>TRBV4-1|.|TRBJ1-1|.
ASSLGRGDTEAF
>TRBV5-1|.|TRBJ1-2|.
ASSFLGSNYGYT
>TRBV28|TRBD1|TRBJ1-1|.
ASSSSGGYTEAF
>TRBV11-2|.|TRBJ1-3|once
ASRTHGAGNTMY
>TRBV7-9|TRBD1|TRBJ1-6|few
ASSLDTGDSYNSPLH
>TRBV27|TRBD1|TRBJ2-7|once
ASKQGAHEQY
>TRBV18|TRBD1|TRBJ1-5|.
ASSNYGQGANQPQH
>TRBV13|TRBD1|TRBJ1-6|.
ASSLEGQGVLRSPLH
>TRBV6-5|.|TRBJ1-1|.
ASSPPGGDEAF
>TRBV3-1/TRBV3-2|TRBD1|TRBJ1-2|.
ASKPRTGYGYT
>TRBV9|TRBD1|TRBJ2-3|.
ASSVGDTGGTDTQY
>TRBV5-5|.|TRBJ1-1|.
ASRHTGKNTEAF
>TRBV12-5|.|TRBJ1-1|.
ASGSRLNTEAF
>TRBV7-2|.|TRBJ1-2|.
ASSYKGRPGGYT
>TRBV28|.|TRBJ1-6|.
ASSWGHSFSPLH
>TRBV5-1|.|TRBJ1-1|once
ASSFDQPNTEAF
>TRBV28|.|TRBJ1-3|.
ASSLPGSGNTIY
>TRBV7-9|.|TRBJ2-7|.
ASSAGQRRNHEQY
>TRBV19|.|TRBJ2-2|.
ASSMGGGTTGELF
>TRBV18|TRBD2|TRBJ2-7|.
ASSPNGGVGEQY
>TRBV7-2|TRBD1|TRBJ1-1|.
ASRMEGAGVNTEAF
>TRBV27|TRBD2|TRBJ2-7|.
ASSLGRGALYEQY
>TRBV6-5|.|TRBJ1-1|.
ASSYLGFGTEAF
>TRBV13|TRBD2|TRBJ2-3|.
ASSASTSGEGDTQY
>TRBV27|.|TRBJ1-1|.
ASKRDRYSYTEAF
>TRBV24-1|.|TRBJ2-3|.
ATKWANTQY
>TRBV7-9|.|TRBJ1-2|.
ASSLTRTAAYGYT
>TRBV11-2|.|TRBJ2-3|.
ASSLITGDTQY
>TRBV29-1|TRBD1|TRBJ1-1|.
SVELGGAWDTEAF
>TRBV4-2|TRBD1|TRBJ2-3|.
ASSQAGGPGDTQY
>TRBV7-8|.|TRBJ2-2|.
ASSPGLGTRNTGELF
>TRBV19|.|TRBJ2-6|.
ASSISGTLSGANVLT
>TRBV9|.|TRBJ1-1|.
ASSVGTQNTEAF
>TRBV4-1|.|TRBJ2-5|.
ASSQDGRKKETQY
>TRBV6-5|.|TRBJ2-3|.
ASSPTFVDTQY
>TRBV6-5|.|TRBJ1-2|.
ASSYSTNYGYT
>TRBV4-3|.|TRBJ1-5|.
ASSQAYSGSQPQH
>TRBV6-2/TRBV6-3|.|TRBJ1-2|.
ASSYPRGDYGYT
>TRBV28|.|TRBJ1-1|.
ASTLRGLTEAF
>TRBV7-9|TRBD1|TRBJ1-2|.
ASSVPGQGAGYT
>TRBV7-9|.|TRBJ2-5|.
ASSLEAGGETQY
>TRBV2|.|TRBJ2-5|.
ASSEWETQY
>TRBV12-5|.|TRBJ2-3|once
ASGLVSGWTDTQY
>TRBV28|TRBD1|TRBJ1-5|.
ASSVGQAVH
>TRBV11-2|.|TRBJ1-6|.
ASSLAGQPNPLH
>TRBV5-1|.|TRBJ2-3|once
ASSLVASPYTDTQY
>TRBV7-9|.|TRBJ2-3|.
ASSLGALTDTQY
>TRBV6-2/TRBV6-3|.|TRBJ1-2|.
ASSYGGSYGYT
>TRBV11-3|.|TRBJ2-3|.
ASSPAPTTDTQY
>TRBV28|.|TRBJ1-5|.
ASSFLGQTPNQPQH
>TRBV6-5|.|TRBJ1-5|.
ASSLTYSNQPQH
>TRBV6-1|.|TRBJ2-7|.
ASSEGLWYEQY